This TCR beta chain is drawn from a study of response to subunit inactivated influenza vaccine. MiXCR was run by TCRdb on the RT-PCR reads, yielding one entry per CDR3 protein. The data hold 750,000 to 850,000 distinct CDR3 sequences, with less than 20% observed a single time. The CDR3 extends over 15 amino acids. The V end was cut by 0 bases, the J end by 6 bases, with 16 bases between. Germline CDR1 and CDR2: DFQATT and SNEGSKA (reference sequence). This material consisted of PBMCs from blood, taken about 5 days after vaccination. The sequence was obtained from a man between 45 and 60 years old who received an inactivated influenza vaccine. The V and J genes are TRBV20-1 and TRBJ2-3; D not certain. CDR3 DNA: TGCAGTGCTAGAGATTTGCGGCGGACCGGCGATACGCAGTATTTT. Its protein product is CSARDLRRTGDTQYF.